This T cell receptor beta chain came from a study of blood T cell repertoires in COVID-19. Across the whole study: Samples taken during acute and convalescent COVID-19 were collected in the United States, Italy and Spain.

Produced via immunoSEQ multiplex PCR; TCRdb's table is partial and in-frame only. The sample shows 150,000 to 200,000 clones, 82% of them seen only once. The TCR was taken from a woman in her twenties or thirties with acute or convalescent COVID-19. Sequences were obtained from peripheral blood.

Written as DNA, the CDR3 is TGCGCCAGCAGCCAAGTCCGGGCAGGGGGCAATGAGCAGTTCTTC. It codes for CASSQVRAGGNEQFF. The rearrangement links TRBV4-1 to TRBJ2-1; 7 nucleotides line up with TRBD1. Per the germline V gene, CDR1 is MGHRA and CDR2 is YSYEKL. This CDR3 contains 15 residues. Germline trimming cut 1 base from V and 6 bases from J; bases unmatched to any gene: 6.